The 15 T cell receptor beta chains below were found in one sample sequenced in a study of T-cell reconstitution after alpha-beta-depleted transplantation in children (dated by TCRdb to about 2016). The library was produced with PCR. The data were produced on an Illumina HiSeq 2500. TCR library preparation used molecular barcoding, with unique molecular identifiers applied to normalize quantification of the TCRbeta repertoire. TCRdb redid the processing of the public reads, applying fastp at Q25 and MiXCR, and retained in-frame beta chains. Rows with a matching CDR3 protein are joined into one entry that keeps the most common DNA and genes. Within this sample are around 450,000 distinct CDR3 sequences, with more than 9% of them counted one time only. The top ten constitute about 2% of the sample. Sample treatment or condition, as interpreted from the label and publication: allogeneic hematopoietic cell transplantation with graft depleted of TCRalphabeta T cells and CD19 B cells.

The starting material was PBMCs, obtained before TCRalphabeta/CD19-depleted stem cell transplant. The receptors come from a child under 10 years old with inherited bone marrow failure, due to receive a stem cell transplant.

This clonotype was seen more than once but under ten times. The CDR3 protein is CASSPQGQYQDTQYF. The CDR3 bases are TGTGCCAGCTCACCACAGGGGCAGTACCAAGATACGCAGTATTTT. The V and J genes are TRBV18 and TRBJ2-3; a possible D gene is TRBD1 (5 bases). Germline V gene sequence: CDR1 KGHSH, CDR2 LQKENI. The V end lost 1 base, the J end lost 5 bases, and 13 bases lay between the germline ends. This CDR3 comprises 15 residues.

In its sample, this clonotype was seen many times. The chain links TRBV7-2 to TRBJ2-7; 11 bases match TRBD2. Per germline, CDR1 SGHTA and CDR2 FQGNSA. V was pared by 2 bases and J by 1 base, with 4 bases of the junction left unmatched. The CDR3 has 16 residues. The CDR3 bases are TGTGCCAGCAGCTTACTAGTAGCGGGAGGGTCCTACGAGCAGTACTTC. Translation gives CASSLLVAGGSYEQYF.

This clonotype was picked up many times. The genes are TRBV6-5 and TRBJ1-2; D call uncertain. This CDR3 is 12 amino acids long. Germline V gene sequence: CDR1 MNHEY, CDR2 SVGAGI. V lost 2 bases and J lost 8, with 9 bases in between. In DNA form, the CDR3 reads TGTGCCAGCAGTTACGGAGTGGGCGGCTACACCTTC. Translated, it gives CASSYGVGGYTF.

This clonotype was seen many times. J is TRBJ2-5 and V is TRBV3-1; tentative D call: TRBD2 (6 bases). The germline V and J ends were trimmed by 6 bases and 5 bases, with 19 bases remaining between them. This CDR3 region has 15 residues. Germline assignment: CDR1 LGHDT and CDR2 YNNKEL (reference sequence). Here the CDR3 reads CASREGTYREETQYF. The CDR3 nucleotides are TGTGCCAGCAGGGAAGGGACTTACCGGGAGGAGACCCAGTACTTC.

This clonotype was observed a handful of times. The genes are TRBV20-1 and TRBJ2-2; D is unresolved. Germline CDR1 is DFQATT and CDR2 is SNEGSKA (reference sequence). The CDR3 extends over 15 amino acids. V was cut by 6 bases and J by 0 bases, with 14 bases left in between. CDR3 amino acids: CSAGFVAPNTGELFF. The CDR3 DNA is TGCAGTGCAGGCTTTGTTGCACCGAACACCGGGGAGCTGTTTTTT.

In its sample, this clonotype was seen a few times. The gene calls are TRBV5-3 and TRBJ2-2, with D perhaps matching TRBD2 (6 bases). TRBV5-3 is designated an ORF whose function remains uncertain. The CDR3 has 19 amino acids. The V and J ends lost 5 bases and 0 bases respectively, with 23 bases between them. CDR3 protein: CARRANLRESYANTGELFF. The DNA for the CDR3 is TGTGCCAGAAGGGCCAACCTTCGGGAGTCCTATGCGAACACCGGGGAGCTGTTTTTT.

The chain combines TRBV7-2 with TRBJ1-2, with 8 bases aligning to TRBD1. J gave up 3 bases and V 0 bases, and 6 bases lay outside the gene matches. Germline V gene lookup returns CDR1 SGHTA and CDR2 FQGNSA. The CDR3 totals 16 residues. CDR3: CASSLAPGQGDYGYTF. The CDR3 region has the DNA TGTGCCAGCAGCTTAGCCCCTGGACAGGGAGACTATGGCTACACCTTC.

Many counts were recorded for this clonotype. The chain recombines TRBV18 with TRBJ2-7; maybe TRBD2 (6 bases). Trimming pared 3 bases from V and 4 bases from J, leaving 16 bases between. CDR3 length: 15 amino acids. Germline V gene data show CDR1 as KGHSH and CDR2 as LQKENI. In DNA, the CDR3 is TGTGCCAGCTCACCCGGCGGCGGGACTGCGTACGAGCAGTACTTC. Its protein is CASSPGGGTAYEQYF.

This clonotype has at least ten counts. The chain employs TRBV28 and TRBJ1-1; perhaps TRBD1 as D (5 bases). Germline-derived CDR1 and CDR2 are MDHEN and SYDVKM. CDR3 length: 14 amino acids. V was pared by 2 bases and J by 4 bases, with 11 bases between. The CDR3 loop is CASSLLGHSTEAFF. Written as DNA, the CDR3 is TGTGCCAGCAGTTTACTCGGACACTCCACTGAAGCTTTCTTT.

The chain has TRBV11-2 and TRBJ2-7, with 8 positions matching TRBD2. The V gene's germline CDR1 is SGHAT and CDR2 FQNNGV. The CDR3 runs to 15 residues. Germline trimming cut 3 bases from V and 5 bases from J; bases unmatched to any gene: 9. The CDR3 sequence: CASSFWPGLDHEQYF. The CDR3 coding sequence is TGTGCCAGCAGCTTCTGGCCGGGACTAGATCACGAGCAGTACTTC.

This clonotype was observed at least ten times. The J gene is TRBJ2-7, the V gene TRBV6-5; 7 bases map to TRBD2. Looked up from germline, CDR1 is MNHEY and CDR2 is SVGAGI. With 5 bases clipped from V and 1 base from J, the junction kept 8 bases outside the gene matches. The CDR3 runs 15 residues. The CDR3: CASSHGLGGSYEQYF. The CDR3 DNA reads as TGTGCCAGCAGTCACGGACTAGGAGGGTCCTACGAGCAGTACTTC.

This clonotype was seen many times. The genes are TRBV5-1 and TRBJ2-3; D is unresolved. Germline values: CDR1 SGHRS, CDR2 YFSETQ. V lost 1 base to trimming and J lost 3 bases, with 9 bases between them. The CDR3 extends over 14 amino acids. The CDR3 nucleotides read TGCGCCAGCAGCTTGTACGAAATAACAGATACGCAGTATTTT. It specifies CASSLYEITDTQYF.

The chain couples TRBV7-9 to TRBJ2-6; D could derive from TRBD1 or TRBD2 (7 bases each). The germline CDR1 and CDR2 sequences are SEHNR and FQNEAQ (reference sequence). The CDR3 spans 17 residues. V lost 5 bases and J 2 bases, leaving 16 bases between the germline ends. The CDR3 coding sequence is TGTGCCAGCAGCCGCTGGGGAGGGGGCGCTGGGGCCAACGTCCTGACTTTC. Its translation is CASSRWGGGAGANVLTF.

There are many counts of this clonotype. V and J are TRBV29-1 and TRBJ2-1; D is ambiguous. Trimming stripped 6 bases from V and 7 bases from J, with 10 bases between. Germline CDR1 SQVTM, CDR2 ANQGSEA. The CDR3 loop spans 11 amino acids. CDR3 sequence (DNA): TGCAGCGTCCTGACCCTTAATGAGCAGTTCTTC. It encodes CSVLTLNEQFF.

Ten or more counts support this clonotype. In DNA, the CDR3 is TGTGCCAGCAGCTTCACCGGACAGGCCATGAACACTGAAGCTTTCTTT. It encodes CASSFTGQAMNTEAFF. This chain uses TRBV11-3 with TRBJ1-1, with 7 bases lining up with TRBD1. V dropped 3 bases and J dropped 0; count of bases not matched to a gene: 7. Germline CDR1 SGHNT, CDR2 YENEEA. The CDR3 contains 16 residues.